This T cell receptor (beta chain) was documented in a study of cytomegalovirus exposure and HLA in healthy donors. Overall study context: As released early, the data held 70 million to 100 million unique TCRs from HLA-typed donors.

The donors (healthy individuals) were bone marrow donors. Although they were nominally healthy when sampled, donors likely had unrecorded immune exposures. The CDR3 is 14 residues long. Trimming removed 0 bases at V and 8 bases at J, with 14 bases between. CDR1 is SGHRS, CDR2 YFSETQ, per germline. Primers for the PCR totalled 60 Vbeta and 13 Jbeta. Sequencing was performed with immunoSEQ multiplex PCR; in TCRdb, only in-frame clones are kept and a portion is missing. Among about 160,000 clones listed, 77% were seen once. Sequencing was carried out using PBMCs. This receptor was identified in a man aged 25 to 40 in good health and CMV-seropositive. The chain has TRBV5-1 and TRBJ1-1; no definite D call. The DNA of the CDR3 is TGCGCCAGCAGCTTGGAAGGCAGGTCCTCGGAAGCTTTCTTT. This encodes CASSLEGRSSEAFF.